The rows below give T cell receptor beta chains drawn from one sample of a study of T cells in tuberculosis. The protocol was immunoSEQ multiplex PCR, while the TCRdb copy is restricted to in-frame clones and leaves out a portion. Among about 58,000 clones listed, approximately 85% were seen once. The sequencing sample was made of CD1b-GMM tetramer-negative cells sorted from PBMCs. The receptor source for this set is an adult woman with latent tuberculosis. CDR3s include the opening cysteine and the closing phenylalanine or tryptophan. A D gene is named only where the DNA matches it firmly. Clone size, where shown, is once, few, many, or a class for clones that have expanded.

J: TRBJ1-1; size: .; V: TRBV18; D: TRBD1; CDR3: CASSAGTENTEAFF; DNA: TGTGCCAGCTCAGCCGGGACAGAGAACACTGAAGCTTTCTTT
J: TRBJ1-2; size: .; V: TRBV28; D: .; CDR3: CASGGGSDYGYTF; DNA: TGTGCCAGCGGCGGTGGTAGTGACTATGGCTACACCTTC
J: TRBJ2-7; size: .; V: TRBV4-3; D: .; CDR3: CASSQDPGGYEQYF; DNA: TGCGCCAGCAGCCAAGATCCCGGGGGCTACGAGCAGTACTTC
J: TRBJ1-2; size: .; V: TRBV19; D: .; CDR3: CASSTQGGGFYGYTF; DNA: TGTGCCAGTAGTACCCAGGGAGGGGGTTTCTATGGCTACACCTTC
J: TRBJ2-7; size: .; V: TRBV7-9; D: .; CDR3: CASSLASGIEQYF; DNA: TGTGCCAGCAGCTTAGCTTCAGGGATCGAGCAGTACTTC
J: TRBJ1-2; size: .; V: TRBV12-5; D: .; CDR3: CASGLVQGHGYTF; DNA: TGTGCTAGTGGTTTGGTACAGGGCCATGGCTACACCTTC
J: TRBJ2-1; size: .; V: TRBV27; D: .; CDR3: CASSLLSSYNEQFF; DNA: TGTGCCAGCAGTTTACTGAGCTCCTACAATGAGCAGTTCTTC
J: TRBJ1-1; size: .; V: TRBV7-9; D: TRBD1; CDR3: CASSLLDRDRVVEAFF; DNA: TGTGCCAGCAGCTTACTCGACCGGGACAGGGTCGTTGAAGCTTTCTTT
J: TRBJ1-1; size: .; V: TRBV25-1; D: TRBD1; CDR3: CASSARDRELGTEAFF; DNA: TGTGCCAGCAGTGCCCGGGACAGGGAATTAGGCACTGAAGCTTTCTTT
J: TRBJ2-5; size: few; V: TRBV7-2; D: .; CDR3: CASSPPSRLADRKETQYF; DNA: TGTGCCAGCAGCCCTCCCAGCCGGCTAGCGGACAGAAAAGAGACCCAGTACTTC
J: TRBJ2-3; size: .; V: TRBV28; D: .; CDR3: CASSLRKDTQYF; DNA: TGTGCCAGCAGTTTGCGAAAAGATACGCAGTATTTT
J: TRBJ2-1; size: medium-sized; V: TRBV4-1; D: .; CDR3: CASSQGPGGGYNEQFF; DNA: TGCGCCAGCAGCCAAGGCCCAGGGGGAGGCTACAATGAGCAGTTCTTC
J: TRBJ2-7; size: .; V: TRBV4-3; D: .; CDR3: CASSRERGTYEQYF; DNA: TGCGCCAGCAGCCGAGAGAGGGGGACCTACGAGCAGTACTTC
J: TRBJ1-2; size: .; V: TRBV4-1; D: .; CDR3: CASSQDLGAYGYTF; DNA: TGCGCCAGCAGCCAAGATCTAGGGGCCTATGGCTACACCTTC
J: TRBJ2-5; size: .; V: TRBV18; D: .; CDR3: CASSPRGNQIRTQYF; DNA: TGTGCCAGCTCACCACGGGGCAACCAGATACGGACCCAGTACTTC
J: TRBJ2-3; size: .; V: TRBV21-1; D: .; CDR3: CASSKSWPSDTQYF; DNA: TGTGCCAGCAGCAAAAGTTGGCCTTCAGATACGCAGTATTTT
J: TRBJ1-5; size: .; V: TRBV6-1; D: .; CDR3: CASLRYSNQPQHF; DNA: TGTGCCAGCCTCCGTTATAGCAATCAGCCCCAGCATTTT
J: TRBJ1-1; size: once; V: TRBV7-2; D: .; CDR3: CASSPREGVTITEAFF; DNA: TGTGCCAGCAGCCCAAGGGAGGGGGTAACGATCACTGAAGCTTTCTTT
J: TRBJ1-4; size: few; V: TRBV2; D: .; CDR3: CASRRGERETLFF; DNA: TGTGCCAGCAGGAGGGGCGAACGGGAGACACTGTTTTTT
J: TRBJ2-2; size: .; V: TRBV19; D: TRBD1; CDR3: CASSIRRGQGDTGELFF; DNA: TGTGCCAGTAGTATCCGGCGCGGGCAGGGGGACACCGGGGAGCTGTTTTTT
J: TRBJ2-7; size: .; V: TRBV19; D: TRBD1; CDR3: CASINRGLLPVPYEQYF; DNA: TGTGCCAGTATAAACAGGGGGCTACTCCCCGTTCCCTACGAGCAGTACTTC
J: TRBJ2-2; size: .; V: TRBV7-2; D: .; CDR3: CASGGASAIGELFF; DNA: TGTGCCAGCGGCGGGGCTAGCGCGATCGGGGAGCTGTTTTTT
J: TRBJ2-7; size: .; V: TRBV11-2; D: TRBD2; CDR3: CASSLRLTSSYEQYF; DNA: TGTGCCAGCAGCCTGCGATTGACTAGCAGCTACGAGCAGTACTTC
J: TRBJ1-2; size: .; V: TRBV7-8; D: TRBD1; CDR3: CASSPRDRGLYTF; DNA: TGTGCCAGCAGCCCTCGGGACAGGGGGCTCTACACCTTC
J: TRBJ1-1; size: .; V: TRBV30; D: TRBD1; CDR3: CAWSPGGAMGAFF; DNA: TGTGCCTGGAGTCCAGGGGGCGCGATGGGGGCTTTCTTT
J: TRBJ2-7; size: few; V: TRBV5-8; D: TRBD1; CDR3: CASSLLQGAGEQYF; DNA: TGTGCCAGCAGCTTATTACAGGGGGCAGGGGAGCAGTACTTC
J: TRBJ1-6; size: .; V: TRBV7-9; D: TRBD1; CDR3: CASSLGGTGNSPLHF; DNA: TGTGCCAGCAGCTTAGGGGGGACAGGGAATTCACCCCTCCACTTT
J: TRBJ2-1; size: once; V: TRBV11-3; D: TRBD2; CDR3: CASSPLAVLYNEQFF; DNA: TGTGCCAGCAGCCCACTAGCGGTCCTGTACAATGAGCAGTTCTTC
J: TRBJ1-3; size: .; V: TRBV11-3; D: TRBD1; CDR3: CASSAYQGGAGNTIYF; DNA: TGTGCCAGCAGCGCATACCAGGGGGGAGCTGGAAACACCATATATTTT
J: TRBJ2-1; size: .; V: TRBV4-1; D: TRBD1; CDR3: CASSQPLRDRRQFF; DNA: TGCGCCAGCAGCCAACCTCTCCGGGACAGGAGGCAGTTCTTC
J: TRBJ1-1; size: .; V: TRBV10-3; D: .; CDR3: CAISESSVTEAFF; DNA: TGTGCCATCAGTGAGTCATCCGTCACTGAAGCTTTCTTT
J: TRBJ2-1; size: once; V: TRBV5-5; D: TRBD2; CDR3: CASSAGLAVYNEQFF; DNA: TGTGCCAGCAGCGCGGGACTAGCGGTTTACAATGAGCAGTTCTTC
J: TRBJ2-7; size: .; V: TRBV4-2; D: .; CDR3: CASSHPGTSSYEQYF; DNA: TGTGCCAGCAGCCACCCGGGAACCAGCTCCTACGAGCAGTACTTC
J: TRBJ2-3; size: .; V: TRBV5-1; D: TRBD2; CDR3: CASSSGLAGVVTDTQYF; DNA: TGCGCCAGCAGCTCGGGACTAGCGGGAGTTGTGACAGATACGCAGTATTTT
J: TRBJ2-7; size: .; V: TRBV28; D: .; CDR3: CASSLESGFDEQYF; DNA: TGTGCCAGCAGTTTAGAGTCAGGGTTCGACGAGCAGTACTTC
J: TRBJ2-7; size: once; V: TRBV7-2; D: TRBD1; CDR3: CASSPGTGGFYEQYF; DNA: TGTGCCAGCAGCCCCGGGACAGGGGGGTTCTACGAGCAGTACTTC
J: TRBJ2-7; size: once; V: TRBV6-5; D: .; CDR3: CASSYSGGATYEQYF; DNA: TGTGCCAGCAGTTACTCTGGCGGGGCGACCTACGAGCAGTACTTC
J: TRBJ2-5; size: .; V: TRBV14; D: TRBD1; CDR3: CASSHRDRAVETQYF; DNA: TGTGCCAGCAGCCACCGGGACAGGGCCGTGGAGACCCAGTACTTC
J: TRBJ2-3; size: once; V: TRBV10-3; D: TRBD1; CDR3: CAISPGQGTDTQYF; DNA: TGTGCCATCAGCCCGGGACAGGGCACAGATACGCAGTATTTT
J: TRBJ2-1; size: .; V: TRBV11-3; D: .; CDR3: CASSSSLGYNEQFF; DNA: TGTGCCAGCAGCTCCTCACTAGGGTACAATGAGCAGTTCTTC
J: TRBJ2-7; size: .; V: TRBV4-3; D: TRBD2; CDR3: CASSQAGGSHEQYF; DNA: TGCGCCAGCAGCCAAGCGGGAGGGTCCCACGAGCAGTACTTC
J: TRBJ2-2; size: .; V: TRBV4-2; D: TRBD2; CDR3: CASSLAGTGELFF; DNA: TGTGCCAGCAGTCTAGCGGGGACCGGGGAGCTGTTTTTT
J: TRBJ1-4; size: few; V: TRBV30; D: TRBD1; CDR3: CAWSLGTEFGKLFF; DNA: TGTGCCTGGAGTCTGGGGACAGAATTCGGAAAACTGTTTTTT
J: TRBJ2-3; size: .; V: TRBV4-3; D: TRBD2; CDR3: CASSETSGRSDTQYF; DNA: TGCGCCAGCAGCGAGACTAGCGGGAGGTCAGATACGCAGTATTTT
J: TRBJ1-6; size: once; V: TRBV21-1; D: .; CDR3: CASSKGGLGSHSPLHF; DNA: TGTGCCAGCAGCAAAGGGGGCCTGGGTAGTCATTCACCCCTCCACTTT
J: TRBJ2-3; size: .; V: TRBV11-2; D: TRBD2; CDR3: CASSGLAGGRDTQYF; DNA: TGTGCCAGCAGCGGACTAGCGGGAGGGCGGGATACGCAGTATTTT
J: TRBJ2-3; size: .; V: TRBV28; D: TRBD2; CDR3: CASSPRDYPSTDTQYF; DNA: TGTGCCAGCAGTCCCAGGGACTACCCCTCCACAGATACGCAGTATTTT
J: TRBJ2-3; size: .; V: TRBV9; D: TRBD2; CDR3: CASSHSGERGGMADTQYF; DNA: TGTGCCAGCAGCCACAGTGGAGAGCGGGGGGGCATGGCAGATACGCAGTATTTT
J: TRBJ2-4; size: .; V: TRBV7-2; D: TRBD1; CDR3: CASSLEQGVAKNIQYF; DNA: TGTGCCAGCAGCTTAGAACAGGGGGTAGCCAAAAACATTCAGTACTTC
J: TRBJ1-4; size: .; V: TRBV29-1; D: .; CDR3: CSVLQTAETNEKLFF; DNA: TGCAGCGTTCTACAGACCGCAGAAACTAATGAAAAACTGTTTTTT
J: TRBJ1-2; size: .; V: TRBV30; D: .; CDR3: CAWSGKRDIAYGCTF; DNA: TGTGCCTGGAGTGGGAAACGGGACATAGCCTATGGCTGCACCTTC
J: TRBJ2-3; size: .; V: TRBV4-1; D: TRBD2; CDR3: CASSQPPPGRGGDTQYF; DNA: TGCGCCAGCAGCCAACCTCCCCCCGGGAGGGGGGGAGATACGCAGTATTTT
J: TRBJ2-7; size: .; V: TRBV7-2; D: .; CDR3: CASGDRTYEQYF; DNA: TGTGCCAGCGGCGACAGAACCTACGAGCAGTACTTC